This entry concerns a single T cell receptor beta chain. As yet, its antigen is unknown. These data come from a study of cytomegalovirus exposure and HLA in healthy donors. Broader study findings: In a later analysis, HLA-associated TCR beta chains were more clonally expanded than equally common others.

The CDR3 consists of 17 residues. Trimming cost V 5 bases and J 4 bases; bases outside gene matches: 16. The germline V gene has CDR1 MDHEN and CDR2 SYDVKM. PCR amplification relied on 60 Vbeta primers (plus 13 Jbeta primers). Measured with immunoSEQ multiplex PCR; TCRdb has only the in-frame clones, and not every one. There are 65,000 to 80,000 clones in the sample; 79% occur only once, and about 22% lies in the top ten. Material for sequencing was PBMCs. This sequence was found in a woman in her 40s in good health and CMV-seropositive. The chain carries TRBV28 and TRBJ1-2, with 7 bases that match TRBD1. In DNA form, the CDR3 reads TGTGCCAGCAGTCAGACAGGGCCCTCCTTACGAGGCTATGGCTACACCTTC. As protein: CASSQTGPSLRGYGYTF.